The 10 T cell receptor beta chains in this list originate from one sample, sequenced in a study of T cell repertoires in cytomegalovirus infection. Using its own MiXCR run on the reads, TCRdb lists one record per CDR3 protein. The table records roughly 320,000 distinct CDR3 sequences, more than 9% of them present only once. The sequenced material came from PBMCs. These receptors came from a human donor in good health (CMV status not recorded). Some clones in this sample may be carry-over from other donors' samples.

This clonotype was seen only a few times. The gene calls are TRBV7-6 and TRBJ2-7; D possibly uses TRBD1 or TRBD2 (7 bases each). The V end lost 5 bases, the J end lost 4 bases, and 18 bases lay between the germline ends. The CDR3 is 15 residues long. The germline gives CDR1 SGHVS, CDR2 FNYEAQ. CDR3 bases: TGTGCCAGCAGCAAGCGGGACAGTCCATCGTACGAGCAGTACTTC. Its translation is CASSKRDSPSYEQYF. The variable domain in full, with the rest retrieved from reference TRBV7-6 and TRBJ2-7, is GAGVSQSPRYKVTKRGQDVALRCDPISGHVSLYWYRQALGQGPEFLTYFNYEAQQDKSGLPNDRFSAERPEGSISTLTIQRTEQRDSAMYRCASSKRDSPSYEQYFGPGTRLTVT.

The chain employs TRBV7-3 and TRBJ2-7; the D gene is possibly TRBD2 (6 bases). Germline loops: CDR1 SGHTA, CDR2 FQGTGA. The V and J ends lost 1 base and 2 bases respectively, with 12 bases between them. This CDR3 contains 15 residues. The CDR3 nucleotides read TGTGCCAGCAGCTTAAGCGGGGACCGTACCTACGAGCAGTACTTC. The encoded protein is CASSLSGDRTYEQYF.

This clonotype was observed a handful of times. The CDR3 loop reads CASSALDTNTEAFF. CDR3 coding DNA: TGTGCCAGCAGCGCCCTGGACACGAACACTGAAGCTTTCTTT. The genes are TRBV9 and TRBJ1-1; D might be TRBD1 (5 bases). In germline, CDR1 is SGDLS, CDR2 YYNGEE. CDR3 length equals 14 residues. V lost 3 bases to trimming and J lost 1 base, with 10 bases between them.

There are many counts of this clonotype. The gene calls are TRBV12-3 or TRBV12-4 and TRBJ2-5; a weak D match, TRBD1 (6 bases). V was cut by 2 bases and J by 2 bases, with 12 bases left in between. The CDR3 is 15 residues long. The CDR3, as DNA: TGTGCCAGCAGTTTACGAGTGAGGGGGCAAGAGACCCAGTACTTC. It translates to CASSLRVRGQETQYF.

A word on this clonotype: The CDR3 carries no conserved terminal phenylalanine or tryptophan, so it likely arises from a read error. It is unclear where the CDR3 begins or ends on the DNA, so no DNA is shown, and the CDR3 is as TCRdb lists it. This chain joins TRBV20-1 and TRBJ2-7; the listed D gene, TRBD2, was not tested against the DNA. Germline CDR1 is DFQATT and CDR2 is SNEGSKA (reference sequence). The CDR3 spans 11 amino acids, including both terminal residues. CDR3 loop: CSARAGLVGVL.

The chain joins TRBV6-2 or TRBV6-3 to TRBJ2-1; no clear D. The CDR3 covers 12 residues. V shed 6 bases and J shed 5 bases, with 8 bases lying between them. Germline V gene data show CDR1 as MNHEY and CDR2 as SVGEGT. The CDR3 region has the DNA TGTGCCAGCAGCGGTTTCCACAATGAGCAGTTCTTC. Its protein is CASSGFHNEQFF.

In its sample, this clonotype was seen once. The chain uses TRBV20-1 and TRBJ2-3; weak D call: TRBD2 (6 bases). The CDR3 totals 15 residues. Germline CDR1 and CDR2: DFQATT and SNEGSKA (reference sequence). Trimming pared 6 bases from V and 2 bases from J, leaving 18 bases between. In nucleotides, the CDR3 is TGCAGTGCCCGCCCCGGGGAGCGGGCCACAGATACGCAGTATTTT. As protein: CSARPGERATDTQYF.

This clonotype was observed many times. The chain is built from TRBV7-2 and TRBJ1-3; 8 nucleotides agree with TRBD1. The CDR3 consists of 15 residues. Trimming at V came to 4 bases and at J to 0 bases, leaving 2 bases not matched to a gene. Germline V gene sequence: CDR1 SGHTA, CDR2 FQGNSA. CDR3 sequence: CASSSDRGSGNTIYF. The CDR3 coding sequence is TGTGCCAGCAGCTCCGACAGGGGCTCTGGAAACACCATATATTTT.

A few counts support this clonotype. A much larger clone sits a single nucleotide away, making a read error possible. The genes are TRBV7-2 and TRBJ2-5; D uncertain. The CDR3 runs to 12 residues. The V end was cut by 5 bases, the J end by 2 bases, with 6 bases between. From germline, CDR1 is SGHTA and CDR2 FQGNSA. The CDR3 DNA reads as TGTGCCAGCAGCCCCCAACAAGAGACCCAGTACTTC. Translation gives CASSPQQETQYF.

The rearrangement uses TRBV12-3 or TRBV12-4 and TRBJ2-1; no firm D call. V lost 6 bases and J lost 10, with 13 bases in between. This CDR3 comprises 12 residues. CDR3 sequence reads: CASRTGPMEQFF. The CDR3 DNA is TGTGCCAGCAGGACCGGACCCATGGAGCAGTTCTTC.